These T cell receptor beta chains were read from a single sample in a study of T cell repertoires in cytomegalovirus infection. Their cognate antigens are unknown. TCRdb re-called the reads through MiXCR, storing one row per CDR3 protein. The data hold around 300,000 distinct CDR3 sequences, with 22% observed a single time. This specimen consisted of cultured PBMCs, obtained from culture after CMV antigen stimulation. The receptors were sampled from a human donor in good health (CMV status not recorded). Some clones in this sample may be carry-over from other donors' samples. Both conserved end residues are part of each CDR3. Fields, in order: J gene, V gene, CDR3 protein.

j_gene: TRBJ2-7
v_gene: TRBV7-2
CDR3aa: CASSPTWDEQYF

j_gene: TRBJ1-5
v_gene: TRBV3-1
CDR3aa: CASSSGSGDYSNQPQHF

j_gene: TRBJ1-5
v_gene: TRBV11-2
CDR3aa: CASSLNQNSNQPQHF

j_gene: TRBJ1-2
v_gene: TRBV19
CDR3aa: CASRDEGYGYTF

j_gene: TRBJ2-5
v_gene: TRBV6-2/TRBV6-3
CDR3aa: CASSKQGAQYF

j_gene: TRBJ2-2
v_gene: TRBV20-1
CDR3aa: CSARVSGVVSELFF

j_gene: TRBJ1-5
v_gene: TRBV19
CDR3aa: CASSLYNGYSNQPQHF

j_gene: TRBJ1-1
v_gene: TRBV28
CDR3aa: CASSFSGSGTEAFF

j_gene: TRBJ2-2
v_gene: TRBV4-1
CDR3aa: CASSQVATGGYTGELFF

j_gene: TRBJ1-5
v_gene: TRBV25-1
CDR3aa: CASSGGQGSNQPQHF

j_gene: TRBJ1-6
v_gene: TRBV6-1
CDR3aa: CASTPAGSYNSPLHF

j_gene: TRBJ1-1
v_gene: TRBV11-3
CDR3aa: CASSQAGRASAEAFF

j_gene: TRBJ2-3
v_gene: TRBV15
CDR3aa: CATSRSRGLAGVTSTDTQYF

j_gene: TRBJ2-4
v_gene: TRBV7-2
CDR3aa: CASSMRLAEKLKNIQYF

j_gene: TRBJ1-5
v_gene: TRBV7-8
CDR3aa: CASSTRENQPQHF

j_gene: TRBJ2-7
v_gene: TRBV7-2
CDR3aa: CASSSGSGLADIYEQYF

j_gene: TRBJ2-1
v_gene: TRBV20-1
CDR3aa: CSARVRTSGTHEQFF

j_gene: TRBJ1-1
v_gene: TRBV7-3
CDR3aa: CASSAKGGRGNTEAFF

j_gene: TRBJ2-5
v_gene: TRBV15
CDR3aa: CATSRQPGSQYF

j_gene: TRBJ2-3
v_gene: TRBV6-1
CDR3aa: CASSYVGTDTQYF

j_gene: TRBJ1-2
v_gene: TRBV6-5
CDR3aa: CASSRDRDGYGYTF

j_gene: TRBJ2-1
v_gene: TRBV18
CDR3aa: CASSPGTVEQFF

j_gene: TRBJ2-1
v_gene: TRBV9
CDR3aa: CASSPPPLQNEQFF

j_gene: TRBJ2-3
v_gene: TRBV3-1
CDR3aa: CASTQTSADTDTQYF

j_gene: TRBJ2-5
v_gene: TRBV28
CDR3aa: CASSLIEETQYF

j_gene: TRBJ1-4
v_gene: TRBV6-6
CDR3aa: CAGQNRGAANEKLFF

j_gene: TRBJ2-7
v_gene: TRBV11-2
CDR3aa: CASSGELAGEPYEQYF

j_gene: TRBJ2-3
v_gene: TRBV6-5
CDR3aa: CASSYSRWGGGSTDTQYF

j_gene: TRBJ2-5
v_gene: TRBV6-6
CDR3aa: CASSTSPRTPQETQYF

j_gene: TRBJ1-1
v_gene: TRBV5-4
CDR3aa: CASSLKPLRTLPNTEAFF

j_gene: TRBJ1-1
v_gene: TRBV7-9
CDR3aa: CASSSFSGTAEAFF

j_gene: TRBJ2-5
v_gene: TRBV12-3/TRBV12-4
CDR3aa: CASSLGRGDGQETQYF

j_gene: TRBJ2-7
v_gene: TRBV7-2
CDR3aa: CASSLSGRGHSGQYF

j_gene: TRBJ2-3
v_gene: TRBV12-3/TRBV12-4
CDR3aa: CASSLWREARDTDTQYF

j_gene: TRBJ1-2
v_gene: TRBV7-2
CDR3aa: CASSLSGTGVYGYTF

j_gene: TRBJ1-3
v_gene: TRBV6-1
CDR3aa: CASSVGGSGNTIYF

j_gene: TRBJ2-3
v_gene: TRBV14
CDR3aa: CASSPRTSGNTQYF

j_gene: TRBJ2-3
v_gene: TRBV7-2
CDR3aa: CASSKLAWVLDTQYF

j_gene: TRBJ2-7
v_gene: TRBV7-9
CDR3aa: CASSPATGTYEQYF

j_gene: TRBJ2-7
v_gene: TRBV7-2
CDR3aa: CASSLAAGLAYEQYF

j_gene: TRBJ1-6
v_gene: TRBV2
CDR3aa: CASSGQGAPLHF

j_gene: TRBJ1-2
v_gene: TRBV7-2
CDR3aa: CASSFRQGEGYTF

j_gene: TRBJ2-2
v_gene: TRBV7-9
CDR3aa: CASSIQTASLTGELFF

j_gene: TRBJ1-6
v_gene: TRBV11-2
CDR3aa: CASSLDHRAYNSPLHF

j_gene: TRBJ1-1
v_gene: TRBV19
CDR3aa: CASFSGTLNTEAFF

j_gene: TRBJ2-7
v_gene: TRBV4-3
CDR3aa: CASSQEAGGPYEQYF

j_gene: TRBJ2-2
v_gene: TRBV11-2
CDR3aa: CASSALGGSTGELFF

j_gene: TRBJ1-1
v_gene: TRBV18
CDR3aa: CASSPGTETGAFF

j_gene: TRBJ2-3
v_gene: TRBV27
CDR3aa: CASSLSIGSGSADTQYF

j_gene: TRBJ1-2
v_gene: TRBV28
CDR3aa: CAATTSNYGYTF

j_gene: TRBJ1-1
v_gene: TRBV5-5
CDR3aa: CASSHPGTVNTEAFF

j_gene: TRBJ2-3
v_gene: TRBV20-1
CDR3aa: CSARFPPGTREFTDTQYF

j_gene: TRBJ2-5
v_gene: TRBV5-1
CDR3aa: CASRFGEPQETQYF

j_gene: TRBJ1-2
v_gene: TRBV10-3
CDR3aa: CAISVLAASNYGYTF

j_gene: TRBJ2-7
v_gene: TRBV7-2
CDR3aa: CASSLTGTARYEQYF